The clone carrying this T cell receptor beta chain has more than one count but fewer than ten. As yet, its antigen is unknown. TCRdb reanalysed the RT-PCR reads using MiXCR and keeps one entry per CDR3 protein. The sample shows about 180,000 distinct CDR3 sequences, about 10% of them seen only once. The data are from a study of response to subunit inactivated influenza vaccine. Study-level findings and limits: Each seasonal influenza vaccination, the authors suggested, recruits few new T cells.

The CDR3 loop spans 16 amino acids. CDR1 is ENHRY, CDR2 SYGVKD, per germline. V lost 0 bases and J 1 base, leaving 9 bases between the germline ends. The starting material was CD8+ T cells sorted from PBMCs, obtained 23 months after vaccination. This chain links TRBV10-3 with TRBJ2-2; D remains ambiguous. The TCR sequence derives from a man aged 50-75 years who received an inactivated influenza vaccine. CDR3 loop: CAISESSVQNTGELFF. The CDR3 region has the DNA TGTGCCATCAGTGAGTCGAGTGTCCAGAACACCGGGGAGCTGTTTTTT.